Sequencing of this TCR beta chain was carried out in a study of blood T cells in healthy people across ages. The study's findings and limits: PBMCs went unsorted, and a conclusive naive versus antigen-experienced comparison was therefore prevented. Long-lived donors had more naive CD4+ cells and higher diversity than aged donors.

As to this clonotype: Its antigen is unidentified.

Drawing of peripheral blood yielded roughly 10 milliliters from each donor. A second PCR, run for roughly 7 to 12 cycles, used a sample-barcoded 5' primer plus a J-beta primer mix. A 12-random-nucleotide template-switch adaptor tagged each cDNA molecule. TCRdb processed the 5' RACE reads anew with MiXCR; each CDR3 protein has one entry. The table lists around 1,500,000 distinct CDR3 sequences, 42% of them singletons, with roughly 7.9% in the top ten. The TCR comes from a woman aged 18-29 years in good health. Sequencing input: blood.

The CDR3 DNA reads TGTGCCAGCAGCTCAACCCCCTCGGGGGATACGCAGTATTTT. It codes for CASSSTPSGDTQYF. The chain is built from TRBV11-3 and TRBJ2-3, with D perhaps TRBD2 (5 bases). Germline assignment: CDR1 SGHNT and CDR2 YENEEA. CDR3 length equals 14 residues. The ends were cut back, 4 bases at V and 6 bases at J, with 14 bases in the middle.